The 29 T cell receptor beta chains given below trace back to one sample, sequenced in a study of blood T cell repertoires in COVID-19. Sequencing used immunoSEQ multiplex PCR; TCRdb keeps in-frame clones, though not all of them. The data show 200,000 to 250,000 clones, roughly 87% seen once. Material for sequencing was peripheral blood. All receptors derive from a man between 35 and 55 years old with active or convalescent COVID-19.

The V gene is TRBV28, the J gene TRBJ1-2, with D maybe TRBD1 (5 bases). The germline V gene has CDR1 MDHEN and CDR2 SYDVKM. The CDR3 is 13 amino acids. The V gene lost 4 bases and the J gene lost 4 bases, with 10 bases spanning the gap. The CDR3 region is CASSSDNAYGYTF. Written as DNA, the CDR3 is TGTGCCAGCAGTTCGGACAACGCCTATGGCTACACCTTC.

CDR3 nucleotides: TGCGCCAGCAGTTTACTGTCGGGAGGCAAGTACGAGCAGTACTTC. This encodes CASSLLSGGKYEQYF. This chain connects TRBV5-1 to TRBJ2-7, with TRBD2 matching 7 bases. This CDR3 is 15 amino acids long. CDR1 and CDR2 from the germline V gene are SGHRS and YFSETQ. V was pared by 5 bases and J by 4 bases, with 12 bases of the junction left unmatched.

The chain uses TRBV7-9 and TRBJ2-3; the D gene is possibly TRBD2 (6 bases). CDR1 and CDR2 (germline): SEHNR, FQNEAQ (reference sequence). V was pared by 5 bases and J by 0 bases, with 12 bases between. The CDR3 has 15 amino acids. The CDR3: CASSTRAGSTDTQYF. CDR3 nucleotide sequence: TGTGCCAGCAGCACCAGGGCGGGGAGCACAGATACGCAGTATTTT.

The rearrangement uses TRBV28 and TRBJ2-3, with D possibly matching TRBD1 (6 bases). The germline V gene has CDR1 MDHEN and CDR2 SYDVKM. Trimming took 6 bases from V and 2 from J, leaving 15 bases between them. This CDR3 is built from 15 residues. The CDR3 is CASRKIGTYTDTQYF. The CDR3 DNA reads TGTGCCAGCAGGAAAATCGGGACATACACAGATACGCAGTATTTT. The full variable domain, with the rest looked up from reference TRBV28 and TRBJ2-3, is DVKVTQSSRYLVKRTGEKVFLECVQDMDHENMFWYRQDPGLGLRLIYFSYDVKMKEKGDIPEGYSVSREKKERFSLILESASTNQTSMYLCASRKIGTYTDTQYFGPGTRLTVL.

J is TRBJ2-1 and V is TRBV5-1; D may be TRBD1 (5 bases). CDR3 length: 15 amino acids. Germline V lookup: CDR1 SGHRS, CDR2 YFSETQ. Trimming stripped 2 bases from V and 7 bases from J, with 16 bases between. This CDR3 is CASSFEAGLGNEQFF. The CDR3 DNA follows: TGCGCCAGCAGCTTTGAGGCAGGGTTGGGGAATGAGCAGTTCTTC.

This clone has just a few counts. The rearrangement joins TRBV28 to TRBJ1-6, with a possible D match to TRBD1 (5 bases). Germline CDR1 MDHEN, CDR2 SYDVKM. CDR3 size: 15 residues. With 1 base removed from V and 10 bases from J, the gap between germline ends came to 14 bases. The CDR3 region has the DNA TGTGCCAGCAGTTTATTAGGAGGGGCCCTCTCACCCCTCCACTTT. It is translated as CASSLLGGALSPLHF.

This chain links TRBV29-1 with TRBJ1-2, with 7 bases aligning to TRBD1. With V trimmed by 6 bases and J by 8 bases, 12 bases remained unmatched. CDR1 and CDR2 (germline): SQVTM, ANQGSEA. The CDR3 covers 13 residues. The CDR3: CSVERVGGLGYTF. The CDR3 DNA follows: TGCAGCGTGGAACGAGTAGGGGGCCTCGGCTACACCTTC.

The chain joins TRBV5-4 to TRBJ1-2; D ambiguous. The CDR3 extends over 14 amino acids. CDR1 is SGHNT, CDR2 YYREEE, per germline (reference sequence). V dropped 4 bases and J dropped 8 bases, with 18 bases sitting between them. CDR3 sequence (DNA): TGTGCCAGCAGCCCCGGACGGGGAGTTTCGGGCTACACCTTC. Translated: CASSPGRGVSGYTF. Together with reference TRBV5-4 and TRBJ1-2, the CDR3 gives the full variable domain: ETGVTQSPTHLIKTRGQQVTLRCSSQSGHNTVSWYQQALGQGPQFIFQYYREEENGRGNFPPRFSGLQFPNYSSELNVNALELDDSALYLCASSPGRGVSGYTFGSGTRLTVV.

V usage is TRBV28 and J usage is TRBJ1-5, with unresolved D. The germline V gene has CDR1 MDHEN and CDR2 SYDVKM. The CDR3 has 12 amino acids. Trimming removed 3 bases at V and 7 bases at J, with 7 bases between. CDR3 amino acids: CASSFREQPQHF. CDR3 coding DNA: TGTGCCAGCAGTTTTCGGGAACAGCCCCAGCATTTT.

This clone has a handful of counts. Other DNA variants within this sample encode the same CDR3. The rearrangement joins TRBV18 to TRBJ1-5; D is perhaps TRBD1 (6 bases). V was clipped by 3 bases and J by 4 bases, with 10 bases between them. CDR1 KGHSH and CDR2 LQKENI come from the germline V gene. The CDR3 is 14 residues long. Here the CDR3 DNA reads TGTGCCAGCTCACCTCAACAGGGAAATCAGCCCCAGCATTTT. Translation: CASSPQQGNQPQHF.

The rearrangement uses TRBV12-5 and TRBJ2-1; 11 nucleotides align to TRBD2. V dropped 0 bases and J dropped 6; count of bases not matched to a gene: 13. This CDR3 is 19 amino acids long. The germline V gene encodes CDR1 LGHNT and CDR2 FRNRAP. The CDR3 region is CASGLVGATSGGRTNEQFF. Here the CDR3 DNA reads TGTGCTAGTGGTTTGGTAGGGGCAACTAGCGGGGGTCGGACCAATGAGCAGTTCTTC. Variable domain in full (rest from reference TRBV12-5 and TRBJ2-1): DARVTQTPRHKVTEMGQEVTMRCQPILGHNTVFWYRQTMMQGLELLAYFRNRAPLDDSGMPKDRFSAEMPDATLATLKIQPSEPRDSAVYFCASGLVGATSGGRTNEQFFGPGTRLTVL.

This sequence joins TRBV11-2 and TRBJ1-5, with D possibly TRBD1 on 5 matching bases. This CDR3 spans 13 amino acids. Between the trimmed V and J ends, which lost 10 bases and 5 bases, there was a span of 15 bases. In germline, CDR1 is SGHAT, CDR2 FQNNGV. In DNA form, the CDR3 reads TGTGCCACCGCCCGGGGGGAGCATCAGCCCCAGCATTTT. As protein: CATARGEHQPQHF. The full variable domain, completed using reference TRBV11-2 and TRBJ1-5, is EAGVAQSPRYKIIEKRQSVAFWCNPISGHATLYWYQQILGQGPKLLIQFQNNGVVDDSQLPKDRFSAERLKGVDSTLKIQPAKLEDSAVYLCATARGEHQPQHFGDGTRLSIL.

The chain is built from TRBV19 and TRBJ1-5; 7 bases are shared with TRBD1. V was clipped by 5 bases and J by 2 bases; unmatched bases: 9. The CDR3 contains 16 residues. Germline values: CDR1 LNHDA, CDR2 SQIVND (reference sequence). The CDR3 is CASSSGTDWGNQPQHF. CDR3 nucleotide sequence: TGTGCCAGTAGTTCGGGGACAGACTGGGGCAATCAGCCCCAGCATTTT. Filled out from reference TRBV19 and TRBJ1-5, the complete variable domain reads DGGITQSPKYLFRKEGQNVTLSCEQNLNHDAMYWYRQDPGQGLRLIYYSQIVNDFQKGDIAEGYSVSREKKESFPLTVTSAQKNPTAFYLCASSSGTDWGNQPQHFGDGTRLSIL.

CDR3 coding DNA: TGTGCCAGCACCACTGCGGGGACAGGACTCTCCTACGAGCAGTACTTC. This sequence encodes CASTTAGTGLSYEQYF. The J gene is TRBJ2-7, the V gene TRBV28; 8 bases are a match to TRBD1. V shed 7 bases, J shed 0 bases, and the junction held 11 bases outside the gene matches. The germline gives CDR1 MDHEN, CDR2 SYDVKM. The CDR3 length is 16 residues. Full variable domain (rest looked up from reference TRBV28 and TRBJ2-7): DVKVTQSSRYLVKRTGEKVFLECVQDMDHENMFWYRQDPGLGLRLIYFSYDVKMKEKGDIPEGYSVSREKKERFSLILESASTNQTSMYLCASTTAGTGLSYEQYFGPGTRLTVT.

This clone was detected only once. The chain has TRBV5-1 and TRBJ2-3; D possibly corresponds to TRBD1 (5 bases). The germline CDR1 and CDR2 sequences are SGHRS and YFSETQ. Trimming shortened V by 4 bases and J by 1 base, and 19 bases separated the two germline ends. This CDR3 is built from 17 residues. The CDR3 nucleotides are TGCGCCAGCAGCCTGATAGATCCCAGGGTTCGCACAGATACGCAGTATTTT. This encodes CASSLIDPRVRTDTQYF.

The rearrangement links TRBV18 to TRBJ2-7; 11 nucleotides line up with TRBD1. In germline, CDR1 is KGHSH, CDR2 LQKENI. The trim removed 2 bases at V and 6 bases at J, leaving 9 bases unmatched. CDR3 length: 16 amino acids. CDR3 DNA sequence: TGTGCCAGCTCACCAGCGGGACAGGGGGTAAAAGGCGAGCAGTACTTC. It codes for CASSPAGQGVKGEQYF.

The rearrangement joins TRBV5-1 to TRBJ1-2; D might be TRBD1 (6 bases). The V and J ends lost 5 bases and 4 bases respectively, with 15 bases between them. Per germline, CDR1 SGHRS and CDR2 YFSETQ. CDR3 length: 14 residues. The CDR3 DNA reads TGCGCCAGCAGTTCTCTCCAGGGGTCCTATGGCTACACCTTC. Its translation is CASSSLQGSYGYTF.

This chain links TRBV7-6 with TRBJ2-2; D unresolved. Trimming took 2 bases from V and 6 from J, leaving 7 bases between them. Germline values: CDR1 SGHVS, CDR2 FNYEAQ. CDR3 length: 13 amino acids. CDR3 residues: CASSLPGPGELFF. The CDR3 region has the DNA TGTGCCAGCAGCTTACCAGGCCCCGGGGAGCTGTTTTTT.

This clone occurred once. The chain is built from TRBV5-1 and TRBJ1-3; perhaps TRBD1 as D (5 bases). Trimming shortened V by 2 bases and J by 2 bases, and 8 bases separated the two germline ends. The CDR3 length is 14 residues. Germline CDR1 and CDR2: SGHRS and YFSETQ. CDR3 in amino acids: CASSFTGAGNTIYF. CDR3 nucleotides: TGCGCCAGCAGCTTTACAGGAGCTGGAAACACCATATATTTT.

The chain combines TRBV12-5 with TRBJ2-3; D remains ambiguous. Germline lookup yields CDR1 LGHNT and CDR2 FRNRAP. V dropped 6 bases and J dropped 3 bases, with 4 bases sitting between them. This CDR3 comprises 11 residues. This chain's CDR3 is CASGSTDTQYF. CDR3 in DNA: TGTGCTAGTGGGTCGACAGATACGCAGTATTTT.

The chain recombines TRBV10-2 with TRBJ2-1; D ambiguous. The V and J ends lost 2 bases and 7 bases respectively, with 6 bases between them. This CDR3 has 12 amino acids. Per germline, CDR1 WSHSY and CDR2 SAAADI. The CDR3, as DNA: TGCGCCAGCAGTGAGACAGTTAATGAGCAGTTCTTC. It specifies CASSETVNEQFF.

V gene TRBV9 combines with J gene TRBJ1-6, with no clear D. The ends were cut back, 6 bases at V and 8 bases at J, with 6 bases in the middle. The CDR3 is made up of 11 amino acids. CDR1 is SGDLS and CDR2 is YYNGEE in the germline V gene. The CDR3: CASTRDSPLHF. The CDR3 nucleotides read TGTGCCAGCACGAGAGATTCACCCCTCCACTTT.

The chain recombines TRBV5-4 with TRBJ2-3, with D unresolved. The germline V gene encodes CDR1 SGHNT and CDR2 YYREEE (reference sequence). The ends were cut back, 4 bases at V and 6 bases at J, with 12 bases in the middle. The CDR3 loop spans 13 amino acids. CDR3 sequence: CASSPLPRDTQYF. CDR3 DNA: TGTGCCAGCAGCCCCTTACCCCGGGATACGCAGTATTTT.

The chain has TRBV2 and TRBJ1-4; 7 bases align to TRBD1. Germline-derived CDR1 and CDR2 are SNHLY and FYNNEI. Trimming took 4 bases from V and 2 from J; bases not matched to a gene: 4. The CDR3 totals 15 residues. Written as DNA, the CDR3 is TGTGCCAGCAGTGGACAGGGCCCGACTAATGAAAAACTGTTTTTT. Translating gives CASSGQGPTNEKLFF.

Only one count was recorded for this clone. The genes are TRBV19 and TRBJ2-7, with 7 bases fitting TRBD2. CDR3 length: 14 amino acids. After removal of 6 bases from V and 1 base from J, the junction contained 6 bases not matched to a gene. Germline-derived CDR1 and CDR2 are LNHDA and SQIVND (reference sequence). This chain's CDR3 is CASRSGGESYEQYF. In DNA form, the CDR3 reads TGTGCCAGTAGGTCGGGGGGTGAGTCCTACGAGCAGTACTTC.

The chain carries TRBV3-1 (or the pseudogene TRBV3-2) and TRBJ2-7; D might be TRBD2 (7 bases). Trimming took off 1 base at V and 1 base at J, with 11 bases between the two ends. There are 15 residues in the CDR3. Germline CDR1 LGHDT, CDR2 YNNKEL (reference sequence). CDR3 nucleotides: TGTGCCAGCAGCCAAGTGGGAGGGGGTTCCTACGAGCAGTACTTC. This codes for CASSQVGGGSYEQYF.

This chain uses TRBV28 with TRBJ1-1, with no clear D. This CDR3 is 13 amino acids long. Trimming removed 4 bases at V and 4 bases at J, with 10 bases between. Germline lookup yields CDR1 MDHEN and CDR2 SYDVKM. The CDR3 here is CASSSPPLTEAFF. The CDR3 coding sequence is TGTGCCAGCAGTTCCCCCCCTCTCACTGAAGCTTTCTTT.

This clone has just one count. The gene calls are TRBV6-5 and TRBJ2-7; possibly TRBD2 for D (5 bases). The CDR3 contains 13 residues. The V end was cut by 5 bases, the J end by 2 bases, with 10 bases between. Per germline, CDR1 MNHEY and CDR2 SVGAGI. This CDR3 is CASSPRGAYEQYF. CDR3 in DNA: TGTGCCAGCAGTCCTCGGGGAGCCTACGAGCAGTACTTC.

J is TRBJ1-3 and V is TRBV19; D ambiguous. Trimming removed 5 bases at V and 0 bases at J, with 11 bases between. The CDR3 spans 15 residues. In germline, CDR1 is LNHDA, CDR2 SQIVND (reference sequence). The CDR3 reads CASSPVTASGNTIYF. The CDR3, as DNA: TGTGCCAGTAGTCCCGTCACAGCCTCTGGAAACACCATATATTTT.